These 27 T cell receptor beta chains share one sample of origin, sequenced in a study of blood T cell repertoires in COVID-19. Produced via immunoSEQ multiplex PCR; TCRdb's table is partial and in-frame only. This repertoire shows about 100,000 clones, 91% found once; its top ten account for approximately 2.2%. Specimen: peripheral blood. Receptors originate from a man aged 50-60 years with active COVID-19.

This chain uses TRBV24-1 with TRBJ2-3; TRBD1 matches 8 bases. V shed 3 bases and J 5 bases; nucleotides not matched to a gene: 9. The germline CDR1 and CDR2 sequences are KGHDR and SFDVKD. There are 16 residues in the CDR3. The CDR3 loop is CATSDPRTGTQDTQYF. The CDR3 region has the DNA TGTGCCACCAGTGATCCGAGGACAGGGACCCAAGATACGCAGTATTTT.

The chain links TRBV24-1 to TRBJ2-5; TRBD1 matches at 9 bases. V trimming: 2 bases; J trimming: 5 bases; junction bases outside the gene matches: 8. The V gene's germline CDR1 is KGHDR and CDR2 SFDVKD. This CDR3 is 16 amino acids long. CDR3 protein: CATSDSGTGSRETQYF. As DNA, the CDR3 is TGTGCCACCAGTGATTCCGGGACAGGGTCTAGGGAGACCCAGTACTTC.

The gene calls are TRBV2 and TRBJ2-5; perhaps TRBD1 as D (5 bases). The CDR3 is made up of 13 amino acids. CDR1 and CDR2 (germline): SNHLY, FYNNEI. Trimming cost V 7 bases and J 0 bases, with 9 bases left between them. The CDR3 protein is CASKGVYQETQYF. CDR3 nucleotides: TGTGCCAGCAAAGGGGTGTACCAAGAGACCCAGTACTTC. The full variable domain, its missing parts supplied by reference TRBV2 and TRBJ2-5, is EPEVTQTPSHQVTQMGQEVILRCVPISNHLYFYWYRQILGQKVEFLVSFYNNEISEKSEIFDDQFSVERPDGSNFTLKIRSTKLEDSAMYFCASKGVYQETQYFGPGTRLLVL.

V and J are TRBV9 and TRBJ2-5; 7 bases agree with TRBD1. The CDR3 covers 15 residues. Trimming cost V 0 bases and J 5 bases; bases outside gene matches: 7. CDR1 is SGDLS and CDR2 is YYNGEE in the germline V gene. CDR3 coding DNA: TGTGCCAGCAGCGTAGATCGACTACAGGGGGAGACCCAGTACTTC. Translation: CASSVDRLQGETQYF.

A note on this clone: This CDR3 is also generated by other DNA sequences in the sample. CDR3 amino acids: CASSLEGAQETQYF. The CDR3 DNA sequence: TGCGCCAGCAGCTTGGAAGGGGCCCAAGAGACCCAGTACTTC. The chain joins TRBV5-1 to TRBJ2-5; D perhaps matches TRBD1 (5 bases). Germline CDR1 SGHRS, CDR2 YFSETQ. Trimming shortened V by 0 bases and J by 1 base, and 7 bases separated the two germline ends. There are 14 residues in the CDR3.

The chain uses TRBV18 and TRBJ1-6, with D possibly being TRBD1 (6 bases). Trimming cost V 0 bases and J 7 bases, with 16 bases left between them. CDR1 is KGHSH, CDR2 LQKENI, per germline. CDR3 length: 17 amino acids. The CDR3 DNA is TGTGCCAGCTCACCACCTGGGACACGAAATACCAATTCACCCCTCCACTTT. Its translation is CASSPPGTRNTNSPLHF.

The CDR3 loop is CASSESSGGAADTQYF. The CDR3 nucleotides read TGTGCCAGCAGTGAATCCAGCGGGGGGGCGGCAGATACGCAGTATTTT. The chain employs TRBV6-1 and TRBJ2-3, with TRBD2 matching 10 bases. After removal of 2 bases from V and 4 bases from J, the junction contained 6 bases not matched to a gene. CDR1 is MNHNS and CDR2 is SASEGT in the germline V gene. This CDR3 is built from 16 residues.

The V gene is TRBV7-8, the J gene TRBJ1-3; no reliable D call. V shed 5 bases and J shed 0 bases, with 17 bases lying between them. CDR3 length equals 17 residues. Germline V CDR1 and CDR2: SGHVS, FQNEAQ. This CDR3 is CASSPGRRGTSGNTIYF. CDR3 DNA: TGTGCCAGCAGCCCCGGGAGGCGGGGAACCTCTGGAAACACCATATATTTT. Supplemented by reference TRBV7-8 and TRBJ1-3, the full variable domain reads GAGVSQSPRYKVAKRGQDVALRCDPISGHVSLFWYQQALGQGPEFLTYFQNEAQLDKSGLPSDRFFAERPEGSVSTLKIQRTQQEDSAVYLCASSPGRRGTSGNTIYFGEGSWLTVV.

This clone was seen a single time. The chain combines TRBV29-1 with TRBJ1-2; D gene unclear. The CDR3 sequence is 12 residues long. V dropped 7 bases and J dropped 4 bases, with 13 bases sitting between them. Germline V gene lookup returns CDR1 SQVTM and CDR2 ANQGSEA. CDR3: CSGGGEFYGYTF. The DNA of the CDR3 is TGCAGCGGTGGCGGGGAATTCTATGGCTACACCTTC.

The chain is built from TRBV7-2 and TRBJ2-1; D is possibly TRBD1 (5 bases). The germline CDR1 and CDR2 sequences are SGHTA and FQGNSA. The CDR3 is made up of 15 amino acids. The V gene lost 0 bases and the J gene lost 5 bases, with 11 bases spanning the gap. The CDR3 nucleotides are TGTGCCAGCAGCTTAGCTCCGTGGGGCCACAATGAGCAGTTCTTC. This gives the protein CASSLAPWGHNEQFF.

This clone has a handful of counts. J is TRBJ1-2 and V is TRBV27; TRBD1 is a possible D gene (6 bases). Trimming left V 2 bases short and J 3 bases short, with 25 bases between. This CDR3 has 19 amino acids. Per germline, CDR1 MNHEY and CDR2 SMNVEV (reference sequence). CDR3 amino acids: CASSLTLGGAVFLYYGYTF. The DNA for the CDR3 is TGTGCCAGCAGTTTAACCCTGGGGGGGGCTGTATTTCTATACTATGGCTACACCTTC.

CDR3 DNA sequence: TGCGCCAGCAGCTTACTAGCGGGAGTCAATGAGCAGTTCTTC. Residues: CASSLLAGVNEQFF. V gene TRBV5-1 combines with J gene TRBJ2-1, with TRBD2 identical over 11 bases. V shed 2 bases, J shed 6 bases, and the junction held 1 base outside the gene matches. CDR3 length: 14 residues. Germline CDR1 and CDR2: SGHRS and YFSETQ. Combining the CDR3 with reference TRBV5-1 and TRBJ2-1 gives the whole variable domain KAGVTQTPRYLIKTRGQQVTLSCSPISGHRSVSWYQQTPGQGLQFLFEYFSETQRNKGNFPGRFSGRQFSNSRSEMNVSTLELGDSALYLCASSLLAGVNEQFFGPGTRLTVL.

V usage is TRBV11-2 and J usage is TRBJ2-5; 8 bases agree with TRBD2. The V gene end was trimmed by 4 bases and the J gene end by 5 bases; junction bases not matched to a gene: 9. From germline, CDR1 is SGHAT and CDR2 FQNNGV. The CDR3 length is 15 residues. The CDR3 loop reads CASSYPGGPGETQYF. The CDR3, as DNA: TGTGCCAGCAGCTACCCGGGGGGGCCGGGGGAGACCCAGTACTTC.

The J gene is TRBJ1-1, the V gene TRBV19; 7 nucleotides agree with TRBD1. J gave up 4 bases and V 1 base, and 6 bases lay outside the gene matches. The germline V gene has CDR1 LNHDA and CDR2 SQIVND (reference sequence). CDR3 size: 15 residues. The CDR3 protein is CASSIGGQVGTEAFF. Written as DNA, the CDR3 is TGTGCCAGTAGTATAGGAGGACAGGTCGGCACTGAAGCTTTCTTT.

V and J are TRBV2 and TRBJ1-3; D call uncertain. V was trimmed by 6 bases and J by 0 bases, leaving 12 bases between them. In germline, CDR1 is SNHLY, CDR2 FYNNEI. CDR3 size: 15 residues. The CDR3 loop is CASSADKSSGNTIYF. The DNA of the CDR3 is TGTGCCAGCAGCGCCGACAAGAGCTCTGGAAACACCATATATTTT. Full variable domain (outside the CDR3, taken from reference TRBV2 and TRBJ1-3): EPEVTQTPSHQVTQMGQEVILRCVPISNHLYFYWYRQILGQKVEFLVSFYNNEISEKSEIFDDQFSVERPDGSNFTLKIRSTKLEDSAMYFCASSADKSSGNTIYFGEGSWLTVV.

V usage is TRBV18 and J usage is TRBJ1-1, with TRBD1 identical over 12 bases. From germline, CDR1 is KGHSH and CDR2 LQKENI. Trimming took 5 bases from V and 4 from J; bases not matched to a gene: 8. This CDR3 has 16 residues. CDR3 in DNA: TGTGCCAGCTCAAGGGGACAGGGGGCGTTGGGCACTGAAGCTTTCTTT. This gives the protein CASSRGQGALGTEAFF.

This sequence joins TRBV19 and TRBJ1-4; unclear D gene. Germline loops: CDR1 LNHDA, CDR2 SQIVND (reference sequence). V gave up 6 bases and J gave up 2 bases, with 10 bases separating them. The CDR3 contains 14 residues. CDR3 in amino acids: CASRRSGTNEKLFF. The CDR3 DNA is TGTGCCAGTAGGCGAAGCGGGACTAATGAAAAACTGTTTTTT.

The CDR3 protein is CASSYETPRVGNTIYF. The CDR3 nucleotides are TGTGCCAGCAGTTACGAGACCCCGAGGGTCGGAAACACCATATATTTT. The chain employs TRBV6-6 and TRBJ1-3, with D uncertain. V was clipped by 2 bases and J by 4 bases, with 15 bases between them. Germline V lookup: CDR1 MNHNY, CDR2 SVGAGI (reference sequence). This CDR3 comprises 16 residues.

V gene TRBV10-2 combines with J gene TRBJ2-1, with D maybe TRBD1 (6 bases). Germline V gene data show CDR1 as WSHSY and CDR2 as SAAADI. The CDR3 extends over 14 amino acids. The V end was cut by 5 bases, the J end by 2 bases, with 10 bases between. In DNA, the CDR3 is TGCGCCAGCAGTACAGGGATCACCTACAATGAGCAGTTCTTC. Translation: CASSTGITYNEQFF.

The chain has TRBV3-1 (or the pseudogene TRBV3-2) and TRBJ1-3, with 8 bases identical to TRBD1. The J segment lost 7 bases and the V segment lost 4 bases, leaving 9 bases of the junction unmatched. Per germline, CDR1 LGHDT and CDR2 YNNKEL (reference sequence). This CDR3 spans 15 amino acids. CDR3 protein: CASSRQDRAGNTIYF. In nucleotides, the CDR3 is TGTGCCAGCAGCCGACAGGACAGGGCGGGCAACACCATATATTTT.

V usage is TRBV5-6 and J usage is TRBJ2-5; maybe TRBD2 (6 bases). CDR1 SGHDT and CDR2 YYEEEE come from the germline V gene. Trimming stripped 3 bases from V and 7 bases from J, with 19 bases between. This CDR3 spans 15 amino acids. This CDR3 reads CASSSPGRPKTTQYF. The CDR3 nucleotides read TGTGCCAGCAGCTCGCCCGGGAGACCCAAGACGACCCAGTACTTC. Full variable domain (rest looked up from reference TRBV5-6 and TRBJ2-5): DAGVTQSPTHLIKTRGQQVTLRCSPKSGHDTVSWYQQALGQGPQFIFQYYEEEERQRGNFPDRFSGHQFPNYSSELNVNALLLGDSALYLCASSSPGRPKTTQYFGPGTRLLVL.

The CDR3 nucleotides read TGTGCCAGCAGTAGACAGGGAACTAATGAAAAACTGTTTTTT. As protein: CASSRQGTNEKLFF. J is TRBJ1-4 and V is TRBV2; 7 positions match TRBD1. CDR1 SNHLY and CDR2 FYNNEI come from the germline V gene. The CDR3 runs to 14 residues. V lost 5 bases, J lost 1 base, and 1 base stayed unmatched.

This clone was observed once. The V and J genes are TRBV6-6 and TRBJ2-1; D possibly corresponds to TRBD2 (6 bases). The V gene's germline CDR1 is MNHNY and CDR2 SVGAGI (reference sequence). CDR3 length: 12 amino acids. Trimming cost V 8 bases and J 4 bases, with 9 bases left between them. The CDR3 region has the DNA TGTGCCAGCGGGGAGGTGTACAATGAGCAGTTCTTC. It specifies CASGEVYNEQFF.

The chain uses TRBV21-1 and TRBJ2-7; the table's D gene call, TRBD1, was not cross checked with the DNA. TRBV21-1 is a pseudogene locus. The CDR3 spans 13 residues. The CDR3 region has the DNA TGTGCCAGCAGCACGACAGGTCAGAACGAGCAGTACGTC. Its translation: CASSTTGQNEQYV.

The chain recombines TRBV6-1 with TRBJ1-2; D is unclear. Germline V lookup: CDR1 MNHNS, CDR2 SASEGT. V was clipped by 0 bases and J by 8 bases, with 16 bases between them. This CDR3 spans 15 amino acids. CDR3 coding DNA: TGTGCCAGCAGTGAAGCGCTGGGGAGGGAGAAAGGCTACACCTTC. Amino acids: CASSEALGREKGYTF.

The genes are TRBV3-1 (or the pseudogene TRBV3-2) and TRBJ1-5; D is unresolved. The CDR3 is made up of 13 amino acids. The germline V gene encodes CDR1 LGHDT and CDR2 YNNKEL (reference sequence). Trimming took off 1 base at V and 10 bases at J, with 11 bases between the two ends. CDR3 sequence reads: CASSQGRGHPQHF. DNA of the CDR3: TGTGCCAGCAGCCAAGGCCGCGGCCATCCCCAGCATTTT.

The rearrangement links TRBV6-5 to TRBJ1-4; 7 bases map to TRBD1. Germline CDR1 is MNHEY and CDR2 is SVGAGI. The CDR3 contains 13 residues. V lost 5 bases, J lost 5 bases, and 2 bases stayed unmatched. CDR3 sequence (DNA): TGTGCCAGCAGTAAGGACAGGAATGAAAAACTGTTTTTT. It is translated as CASSKDRNEKLFF.